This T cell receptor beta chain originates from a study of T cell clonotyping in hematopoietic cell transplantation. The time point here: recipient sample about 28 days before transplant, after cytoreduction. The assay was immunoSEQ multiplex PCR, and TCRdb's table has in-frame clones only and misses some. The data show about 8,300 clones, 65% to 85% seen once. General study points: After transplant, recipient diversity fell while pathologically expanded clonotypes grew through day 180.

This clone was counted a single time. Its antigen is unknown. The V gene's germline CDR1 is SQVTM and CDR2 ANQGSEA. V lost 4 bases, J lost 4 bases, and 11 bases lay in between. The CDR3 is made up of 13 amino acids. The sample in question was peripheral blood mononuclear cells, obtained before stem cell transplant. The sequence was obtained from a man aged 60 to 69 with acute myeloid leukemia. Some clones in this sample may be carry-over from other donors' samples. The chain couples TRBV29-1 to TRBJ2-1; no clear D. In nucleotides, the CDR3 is TGCAGCGTTGCGGACCGAACTTACAATGAGCAGTTCTTC. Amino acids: CSVADRTYNEQFF.